The rows below give T cell receptor beta chains drawn from one sample of a study of a mutant IDH1 vaccine in newly diagnosed glioma. These receptors' antigens are unknown. Assay used: immunoSEQ multiplex PCR; TCRdb lists only in-frame clones, some missing. The data contain some 50,000 clones, roughly 83% of them singletons. The sample here was PBMCs, taken from a glioma patient whose treatment included an IDH1 peptide vaccine. The receptors stem from a woman aged 25-40 years with glioma. Some clones in this sample may be carry-over from other donors' samples. CDR3s include the opening cysteine and the closing phenylalanine or tryptophan.

cdr3_aa j_call cdr3_length v_call
CASSSYGVPGSEKLFF TRBJ1-4 16 TRBV27
CASSEAQVIDTQYF TRBJ2-3 14 TRBV2
CASSLGSNSNQPQHF TRBJ1-5 15 TRBV7-9
CASSFGSYEQYF TRBJ2-7 12 TRBV11-2
CASSQTWGQDGKLFF TRBJ1-4 15 TRBV18
CASSLQGNWVKNIQYF TRBJ2-4 16 TRBV5-6
CASSLVAGTYEQYF TRBJ2-7 14 TRBV5-1
CSGRVGGRGEQYF TRBJ2-7 13 TRBV29-1
CASASGGDRAYEQYF TRBJ2-7 15 TRBV27
CASSYGGEVNTEAFF TRBJ1-1 15 TRBV7-8
CASSFTTGGSNQPQHF TRBJ1-5 16 TRBV27
CASSWGDTDTQYF TRBJ2-3 13 TRBV27
CAWRSQASNQPQHF TRBJ1-5 14 TRBV30
CASTNSGNTIYF TRBJ1-3 12 TRBV6-6
CSVDLGRGTEAFF TRBJ1-1 13 TRBV29-1
CASSDGPTPTNEKLFF TRBJ1-4 16 TRBV19
CSARPVDTQYF TRBJ2-3 11 TRBV20-1
CASSRSKASGVGTDTQYF TRBJ2-3 18 TRBV4-3
CASSEPLGEAFF TRBJ1-1 12 TRBV10-1
CAWSVWGGENIQYF TRBJ2-4 14 TRBV30
CASSHSYEQYF TRBJ2-7 11 TRBV25-1
CATNKGTSEYNEQFF TRBJ2-1 15 TRBV2
CASSPPLTGIDYGYTF TRBJ1-2 16 TRBV18
CASSLQGQGAEAFF TRBJ1-1 14 TRBV27